This T cell receptor (beta chain) appears in the sequencing data of a study of T cells in Graves' hyperthyroidism and ophthalmopathy. Study-wide context: Before any treatment, at initial diagnosis, peripheral blood was collected.

There were TCR beta CDR3 regions amplified from RNA transcripts. With the HTBI primer set, the TCR CDR3 went through a first round of RT-PCR. Via MiXCR, TCRdb re-called the multiplex PCR reads, giving one row per CDR3 protein. The sample consists of roughly 580,000 distinct CDR3 sequences, around 13% of them appearing once. This clonotype was detected a few times. Its specificity is not known. Study results and caveats: In simple terms, a model built on 13 V-J features told ophthalmopathy apart from stable hyperthyroidism.

Trimming at V came to 0 bases and at J to 7 bases, leaving 5 bases not matched to a gene. Germline V gene sequence: CDR1 SGHRS, CDR2 YFSETQ. CDR3 length: 15 residues. The clonotype originates from a woman in her twenties or thirties with Graves' hyperthyroidism that later progressed to Graves' ophthalmopathy. The sample consisted of blood. The V and J genes are TRBV5-1 and TRBJ2-1; 9 bases align to TRBD2. The CDR3 DNA reads TGCGCCAGCAGCTTGGTAGCGGGGGAGGATAATGAGCAGTTCTTC. Translating it yields CASSLVAGEDNEQFF. The variable domain in full, completed from reference TRBV5-1 and TRBJ2-1, reads KAGVTQTPRYLIKTRGQQVTLSCSPISGHRSVSWYQQTPGQGLQFLFEYFSETQRNKGNFPGRFSGRQFSNSRSEMNVSTLELGDSALYLCASSLVAGEDNEQFFGPGTRLTVL.